The clone carrying this T cell receptor beta chain was observed a handful of times. The antigen is unknown. For TCRbeta, the library was prepared with unique molecular identifiers. TCRdb fed the PCR reads into MiXCR, producing one record per CDR3 protein. Found here are about 490,000 distinct CDR3 sequences, roughly a tenth of them singletons; the top ten hold around 2%. The data originate from a study of T-cell reconstitution after alpha-beta-depleted transplantation in children. Study-wide results and limits: Once a year had passed after transplant, T-cell counts and diversity came mostly from newly produced T cells.

The sequence was collected from a child between 2 and 9 years old with inherited bone marrow failure, due to receive a stem cell transplant. The sequences come from PBMCs, collected before TCRalphabeta/CD19-depleted stem cell transplant.

The CDR3 DNA sequence: TGTGCCAGCAGTTTAATGGGCTTGGAGACCCAGTACTTC. It is translated as CASSLMGLETQYF. The V and J genes are TRBV12-3 or TRBV12-4 and TRBJ2-5; D is ambiguous. CDR3 size: 13 residues. The V end lost 2 bases, the J end lost 5 bases, and 9 bases lay between the germline ends.